This T cell receptor beta chain originates from a study of blood T cell repertoires in COVID-19. Germline CDR1 and CDR2: SQVTM and ANQGSEA. This CDR3 spans 12 amino acids. In the original workflow: Reference gene primers were amplified, and this amplification served to estimate nucleated cell counts. Generated by immunoSEQ multiplex PCR, the TCRdb table keeps only in-frame clones and is missing some. V and J calls and clone size are given by that table; D and trimming were obtained from the DNA. Of 390,000 or so clones in the sample, around 87% were seen once. The recovered donors of Cohort 3 showed two negative PCRs, clearance, or symptom resolution.

This chain connects TRBV29-1 to TRBJ1-3; TRBD1 aligns across 8 bases. The sample comprised PBMCs or T cells enriched from blood (not recorded which). This clonotype was sampled from a woman aged 45-65 years who had recovered from COVID-19. The CDR3 DNA sequence: TGCGCCACAGGGGGCTCTGGAAACACCATATATTTT. This sequence encodes CATGGSGNTIYF.